This T cell receptor beta chain was identified in a study of CD8+CD57+ T cells in acquired aplastic anemia. Turning to this clonotype: Its cognate antigen is unknown.

For sequencing, patients were chosen who had shown expansion of CD8+CD57+ cells by flow cytometry. General observations from the study: Found in both controls and patients were about 30 CD8+ CDR3 sequences.

In germline, CDR1 is MNHEY, CDR2 SMNVEV (reference sequence). V was pared by 2 bases and J by 1 base, with 5 bases between. The CDR3 length is 13 residues. For CDR3 and TCR beta VDJ profiling, genomic DNA was the template used. From the reads, TCRdb called clonotypes with MiXCR, one entry per CDR3 protein. The table has tens of thousands of distinct CDR3 sequences, 60% to 75% seen once. The receptor's source is a human donor with aplastic anemia. Sequenced material: sorted CD4+, CD8+, or CD8+CD57+ T cells (not recorded which) from PBMCs. This rearrangement joins TRBV27 to TRBJ2-5; D is unresolved. CDR3 sequence: CASSLRPQETQYF. For the CDR3, the DNA is TGTGCCAGCAGTTTAAGACCCCAAGAGACCCAGTACTTC.